This paragraph covers one T cell receptor beta chain sequence. The data stem from a study of T cell changes during pregnancy in multiple sclerosis. The assay was immunoSEQ multiplex PCR, and TCRdb's table has in-frame clones only and misses some. The table shows 55,000 to 80,000 clones, with about 94% occurring only once. Germline CDR1 and CDR2: SGHTA and FQGTGA. V gave up 5 bases and J gave up 3 bases, with 16 bases separating them. The CDR3 sequence is 15 residues long. The sequence came from a female donor with multiple sclerosis, enrolled in a pregnancy study. Specimen: peripheral blood, collected in the third trimester of pregnancy. The chain is built from TRBV7-3 and TRBJ2-5; D is perhaps TRBD2 (6 bases). CDR3: CASSSGSGEKETQYF. CDR3 nucleotide sequence: TGTGCCAGCAGCAGCGGGTCGGGGGAAAAAGAGACCCAGTACTTC.